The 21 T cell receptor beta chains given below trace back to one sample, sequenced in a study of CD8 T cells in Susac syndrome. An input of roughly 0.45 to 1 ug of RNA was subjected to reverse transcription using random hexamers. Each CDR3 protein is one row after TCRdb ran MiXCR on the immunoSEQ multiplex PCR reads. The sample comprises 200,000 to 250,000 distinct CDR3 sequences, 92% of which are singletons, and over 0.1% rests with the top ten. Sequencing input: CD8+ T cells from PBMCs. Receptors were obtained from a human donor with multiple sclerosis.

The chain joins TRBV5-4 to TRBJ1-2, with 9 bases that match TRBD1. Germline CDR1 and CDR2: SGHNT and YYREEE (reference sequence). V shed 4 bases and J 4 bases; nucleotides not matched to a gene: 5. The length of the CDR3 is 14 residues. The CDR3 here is CASSRDRVGYGYTF. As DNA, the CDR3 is TGTGCCAGCAGCCGGGACAGGGTTGGCTATGGCTACACCTTC.

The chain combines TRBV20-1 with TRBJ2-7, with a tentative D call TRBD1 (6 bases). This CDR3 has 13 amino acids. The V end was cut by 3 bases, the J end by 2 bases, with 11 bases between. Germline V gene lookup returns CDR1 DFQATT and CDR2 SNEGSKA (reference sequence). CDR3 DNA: TGCAGTGCTAGCTACCAGGGGCCCTACGAGCAGTACTTC. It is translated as CSASYQGPYEQYF.

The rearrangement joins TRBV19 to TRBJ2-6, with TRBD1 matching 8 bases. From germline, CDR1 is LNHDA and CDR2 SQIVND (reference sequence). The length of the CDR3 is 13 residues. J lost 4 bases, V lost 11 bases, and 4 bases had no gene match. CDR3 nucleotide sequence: TGTGCCGCCAGGGGGCCCGGGGCCAACGTCCTGACTTTC. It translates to CAARGPGANVLTF.

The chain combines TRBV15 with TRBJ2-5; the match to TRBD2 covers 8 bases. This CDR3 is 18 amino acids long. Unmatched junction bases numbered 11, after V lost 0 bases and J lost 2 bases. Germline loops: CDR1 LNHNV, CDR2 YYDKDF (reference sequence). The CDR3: CATSRDWAGLAGQETQYF. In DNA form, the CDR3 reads TGTGCCACCAGCAGAGATTGGGCCGGGCTAGCGGGTCAAGAGACCCAGTACTTC.

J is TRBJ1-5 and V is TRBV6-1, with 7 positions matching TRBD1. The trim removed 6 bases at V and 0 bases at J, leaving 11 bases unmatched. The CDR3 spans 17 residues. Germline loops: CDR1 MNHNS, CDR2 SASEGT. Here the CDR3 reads CASRLPQGVDSNQPQHF. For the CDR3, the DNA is TGTGCCAGCAGACTTCCTCAGGGGGTCGATAGCAATCAGCCCCAGCATTTT.

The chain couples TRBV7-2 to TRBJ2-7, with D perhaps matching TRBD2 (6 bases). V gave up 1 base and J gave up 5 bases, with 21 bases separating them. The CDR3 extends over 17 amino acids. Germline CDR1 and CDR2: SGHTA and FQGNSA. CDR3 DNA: TGTGCCAGCAGCTTAGAAACTGGTCGGGAGTCTCCCCACGAGCAGTACTTC. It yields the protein CASSLETGRESPHEQYF.

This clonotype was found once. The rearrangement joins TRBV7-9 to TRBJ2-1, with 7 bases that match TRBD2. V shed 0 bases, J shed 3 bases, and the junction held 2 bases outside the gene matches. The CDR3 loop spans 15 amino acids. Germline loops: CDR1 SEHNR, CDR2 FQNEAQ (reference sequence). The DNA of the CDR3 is TGTGCCAGCAGCTTAGCCAGCGGGGACTACAATGAGCAGTTCTTC. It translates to CASSLASGDYNEQFF.

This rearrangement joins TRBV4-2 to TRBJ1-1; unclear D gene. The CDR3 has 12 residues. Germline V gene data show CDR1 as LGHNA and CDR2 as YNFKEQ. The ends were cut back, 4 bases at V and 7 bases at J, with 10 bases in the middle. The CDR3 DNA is TGTGCCAGCAGCCCCCCCGCTAATGAAGCTTTCTTT. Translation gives CASSPPANEAFF.

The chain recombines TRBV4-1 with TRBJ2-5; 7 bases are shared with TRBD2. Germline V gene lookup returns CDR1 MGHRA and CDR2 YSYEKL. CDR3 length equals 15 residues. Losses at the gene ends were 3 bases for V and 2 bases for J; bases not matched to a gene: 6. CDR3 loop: CASSHGLGRQETQYF. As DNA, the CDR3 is TGCGCCAGCAGCCACGGACTAGGTCGGCAAGAGACCCAGTACTTC.

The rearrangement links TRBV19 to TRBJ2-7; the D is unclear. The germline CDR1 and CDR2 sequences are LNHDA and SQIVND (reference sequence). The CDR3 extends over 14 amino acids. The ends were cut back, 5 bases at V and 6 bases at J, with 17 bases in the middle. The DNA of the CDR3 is TGTGCCAGTAGTGACAACAACCTTAGGGCCGAGCAGTACTTC. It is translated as CASSDNNLRAEQYF.

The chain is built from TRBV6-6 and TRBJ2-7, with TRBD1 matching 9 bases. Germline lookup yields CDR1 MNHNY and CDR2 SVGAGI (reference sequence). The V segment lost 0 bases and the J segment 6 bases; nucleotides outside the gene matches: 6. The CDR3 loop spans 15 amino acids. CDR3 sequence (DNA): TGTGCCAGCAGTTACTCGGGGACAGGGTCGGGCGAGCAGTACTTC. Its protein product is CASSYSGTGSGEQYF.

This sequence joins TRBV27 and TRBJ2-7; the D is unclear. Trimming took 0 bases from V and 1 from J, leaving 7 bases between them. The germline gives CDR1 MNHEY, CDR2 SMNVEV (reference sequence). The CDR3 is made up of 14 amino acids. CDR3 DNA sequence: TGTGCCAGCAGTTTATCTGGGAATTCCTACGAGCAGTACTTC. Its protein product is CASSLSGNSYEQYF.

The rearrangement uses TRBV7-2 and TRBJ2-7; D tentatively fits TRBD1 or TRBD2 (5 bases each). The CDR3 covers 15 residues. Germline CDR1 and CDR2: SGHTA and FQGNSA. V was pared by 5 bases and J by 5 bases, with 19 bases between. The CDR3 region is CASSPGRRRLDEQYF. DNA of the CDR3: TGTGCCAGCAGCCCGGGACGTAGAAGGCTCGACGAGCAGTACTTC.

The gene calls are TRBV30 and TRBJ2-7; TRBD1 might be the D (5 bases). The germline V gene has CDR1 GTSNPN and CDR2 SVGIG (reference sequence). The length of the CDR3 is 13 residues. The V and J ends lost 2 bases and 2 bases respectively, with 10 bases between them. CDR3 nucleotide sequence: TGTGCCTGGAGTAAGGGGAACACCTACGAGCAGTACTTC. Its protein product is CAWSKGNTYEQYF. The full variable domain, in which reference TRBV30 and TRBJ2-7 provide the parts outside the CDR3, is SQTIHQWPATLVQPVGSPLSLECTVEGTSNPNLYWYRQAAGRGLQLLFYSVGIGQISSEVPQNLSASRPQDRQFILSSKKLLLSDSGFYLCAWSKGNTYEQYFGPGTRLTVT.

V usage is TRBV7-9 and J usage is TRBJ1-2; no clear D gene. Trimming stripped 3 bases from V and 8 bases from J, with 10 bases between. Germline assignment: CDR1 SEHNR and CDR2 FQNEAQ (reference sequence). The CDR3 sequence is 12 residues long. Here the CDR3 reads CASSFYSGGYTF. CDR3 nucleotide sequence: TGTGCCAGCAGCTTTTACTCGGGCGGCTACACCTTC.

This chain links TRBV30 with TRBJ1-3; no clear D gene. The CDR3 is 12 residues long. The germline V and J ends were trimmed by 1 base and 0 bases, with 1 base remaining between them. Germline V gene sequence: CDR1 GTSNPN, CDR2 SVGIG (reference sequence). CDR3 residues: CAWSGSGNTIYF. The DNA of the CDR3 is TGTGCCTGGAGTGGCTCTGGAAACACCATATATTTT. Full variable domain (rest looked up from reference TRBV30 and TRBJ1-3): SQTIHQWPATLVQPVGSPLSLECTVEGTSNPNLYWYRQAAGRGLQLLFYSVGIGQISSEVPQNLSASRPQDRQFILSSKKLLLSDSGFYLCAWSGSGNTIYFGEGSWLTVV.

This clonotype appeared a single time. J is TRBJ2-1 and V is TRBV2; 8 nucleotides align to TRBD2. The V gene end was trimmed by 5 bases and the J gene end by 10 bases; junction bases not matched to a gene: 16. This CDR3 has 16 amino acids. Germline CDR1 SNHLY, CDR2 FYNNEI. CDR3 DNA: TGTGCCAGCAGTCCTACTAGCGGTCATACTGATGGGGAGCAGTTCTTC. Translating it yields CASSPTSGHTDGEQFF. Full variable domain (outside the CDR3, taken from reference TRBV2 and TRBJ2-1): EPEVTQTPSHQVTQMGQEVILRCVPISNHLYFYWYRQILGQKVEFLVSFYNNEISEKSEIFDDQFSVERPDGSNFTLKIRSTKLEDSAMYFCASSPTSGHTDGEQFFGPGTRLTVL.

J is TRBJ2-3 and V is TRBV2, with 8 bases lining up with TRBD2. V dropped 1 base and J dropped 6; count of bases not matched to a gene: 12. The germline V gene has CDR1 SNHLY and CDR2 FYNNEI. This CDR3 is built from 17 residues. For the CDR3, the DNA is TGTGCCAGCAGTGAAGATGGGGCGGGGGGCATCGAGGATACGCAGTATTTT. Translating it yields CASSEDGAGGIEDTQYF.

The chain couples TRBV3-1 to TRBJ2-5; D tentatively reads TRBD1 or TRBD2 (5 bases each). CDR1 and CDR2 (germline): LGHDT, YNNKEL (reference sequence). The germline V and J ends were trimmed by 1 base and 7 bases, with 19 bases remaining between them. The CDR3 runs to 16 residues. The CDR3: CASSQGGIGGRGTQYF. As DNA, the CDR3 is TGTGCCAGCAGCCAAGGGGGCATTGGGGGTCGAGGGACCCAGTACTTC.

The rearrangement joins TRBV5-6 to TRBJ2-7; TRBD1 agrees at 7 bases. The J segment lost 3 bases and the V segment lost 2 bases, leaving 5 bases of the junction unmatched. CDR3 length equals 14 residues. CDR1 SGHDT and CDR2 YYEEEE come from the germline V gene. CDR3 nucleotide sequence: TGTGCCAGCAGCTTACAGGGGACACTCTACGAGCAGTACTTC. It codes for CASSLQGTLYEQYF.

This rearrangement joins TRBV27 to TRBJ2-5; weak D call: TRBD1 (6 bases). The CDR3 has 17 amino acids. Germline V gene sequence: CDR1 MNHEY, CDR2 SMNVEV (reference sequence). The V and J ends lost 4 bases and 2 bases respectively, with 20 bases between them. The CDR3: CASSSIYLGQGQETQYF. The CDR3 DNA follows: TGTGCCAGCAGTTCAATATATCTGGGGCAGGGGCAAGAGACCCAGTACTTC.